This entry lists 6 T cell receptor beta chains sequenced from one sample in a study of T cell repertoires in cytomegalovirus infection. TCRdb redid the calling of the reads with MiXCR, one entry per CDR3 protein. The data hold roughly 630,000 distinct CDR3 sequences, with less than 25% observed a single time. Sequences were obtained from CD8+ T cells from PBMCs. The source of these receptors is a human donor in good health (CMV status not recorded). Some clones in this sample may be carry-over from other donors' samples.

Concerning this clonotype itself: A much larger clone sits a single nucleotide away, making a read error possible. J is TRBJ1-5 and V is TRBV6-6, with D perhaps matching TRBD1 (6 bases). CDR1 MNHNY and CDR2 SVGAGI come from the germline V gene (reference sequence). Trimming took 8 bases from V and 2 from J, leaving 13 bases between them. The CDR3 is made up of 14 amino acids. DNA for the CDR3: TGTGCCAGCGGTGGTGAGGGGGGCAATCAGCCCCAGCATTTT. This codes for CASGGEGGNQPQHF.

This sequence joins TRBV12-3 or TRBV12-4 and TRBJ2-3; no firm D call. V lost 5 bases and J 5 bases, leaving 14 bases between the germline ends. This CDR3 comprises 14 residues. CDR3 DNA: TGTGCCAGCAGTCCGACCCCGGCTAGAGATACGCAGTATTTT. It translates to CASSPTPARDTQYF.

The CDR3 loop is CASSFPRDRGLTGELFF. In DNA, the CDR3 is TGTGCCAGCAGTTTCCCGAGGGACAGGGGGCTCACCGGGGAGCTGTTTTTT. This chain links TRBV6-2 or TRBV6-3 with TRBJ2-2; TRBD1 agrees at 12 bases. Per germline, CDR1 MNHEY and CDR2 SVGEGT. The CDR3 loop spans 17 amino acids. Germline trimming cut 4 bases from V and 4 bases from J; bases unmatched to any gene: 7.

This clonotype was found many times. Germline and junction disagree at one end, which may indicate a read error. V gene TRBV7-7 combines with J gene TRBJ1-4, with a weak D call TRBD1 (6 bases). Germline V CDR1 and CDR2: SSHAT, FNYEAQ (reference sequence). There are 15 residues in the CDR3. CDR3 sequence: CASSLAPGEGEKLFF. CDR3 sequence (DNA): TGTGCTAGCAGCTTAGCCCCAGGGGAGGGTGAAAAACTGTTTTTT.

This clonotype was seen at least ten times. The genes are TRBV7-6 and TRBJ1-2; D ambiguous. Per the germline V gene, CDR1 is SGHVS and CDR2 is FNYEAQ. The CDR3 runs to 11 residues. The germline V and J ends were trimmed by 5 bases and 7 bases, with 8 bases remaining between them. CDR3 DNA sequence: TGTGCCAGCAGCAGCGACGGTGGCTACACCTTC. Translating it yields CASSSDGGYTF. The full variable domain, with the rest looked up from reference TRBV7-6 and TRBJ1-2, is GAGVSQSPRYKVTKRGQDVALRCDPISGHVSLYWYRQALGQGPEFLTYFNYEAQQDKSGLPNDRFSAERPEGSISTLTIQRTEQRDSAMYRCASSSDGGYTFGSGTRLTVV.

The sample holds many counts of this clonotype. The chain is built from TRBV12-3 or TRBV12-4 and TRBJ1-3; D is unclear. The CDR3 has 15 amino acids. V lost 5 bases, J lost 2 bases, and 13 bases lay in between. CDR3 in DNA: TGTGCCAGCAGTCGACTACCTCCAACTGGAAACACCATATATTTT. Translated: CASSRLPPTGNTIYF.